This T cell receptor (beta chain) was recorded in a study of blood T cell repertoires in COVID-19 (dated by TCRdb to 2020 to 2022). As for the study more broadly: Samples from collaborators originated in the United States, Italy and Spain and spanned both the acute and convalescent phases of COVID-19. The sample metadata nearly always contained a de-identified subject ID, COVID-19 status, age in years and sex. Where HLA class I and class II types were available, the types were taken from metadata supplied by the sample provider, not from assay-based typing. Subjects who had been exposed to COVID-19, were actively infected with it, or had recovered from it provided the deeply sampled blood TCRbeta repertoires that made up the dataset. Samples came from the ongoing ImmuneRACE study (first 160 participants) plus 1,254 subjects from 6 global collaborators. A freely available public database, intended as a resource for researchers studying the immune response to SARS-CoV-2, is where the repertoires were released. The material from the prospective study consisted of cDNA or gDNA derived from T cells, B-cell-depleted T cells, or PBMCs.

Taken from cysteine to phenylalanine, the CDR3 has 13 residues. Kept here is only the CDR3 DNA, which spans 39 bases and is read in frame from base 1. CDR1 and CDR2, per the germline V gene, are MNHEY and SVGAGI. V and J are truncated by 8 bases and 10 bases respectively, leaving an intervening sequence of 18 bases. A remark on this clone: Its antigen target is currently unknown. One base away there is no much larger clone; base qualities are not given.

Participants in the prospective study were enrolled through a virtual design, were aged 18 to 89 years, and lived in fewer than 30 United States geographic areas. In the prospective study, participants were assigned to cohorts based on the clinical history participants reported in a screening survey and a study questionnaire. In the prospective study, whole blood, serum and a nasopharyngeal or oropharyngeal swab were collected from each participant by mobile phlebotomists. Participants in the prospective study had the option to provide additional blood draws and questionnaires over a roughly two-month period. Before DNA extraction, prospective study blood samples were shipped either frozen or at room temperature. What the work shows at the level of the full study, not this receptor alone: The quantity of clinical and demographic metadata differed by source and by participant and was supplied without curation.

The immunoSEQ Assay, a bias-controlled multiplex PCR, was used to amplify TCRbeta CDR3 regions from genomic DNA. Concerning the study's data processing: The number of nucleated cells in each sample was estimated from the amplification of reference gene primers within the assay. To quantify the absolute abundance of each unique TCRbeta CDR3 rearrangement, sequence reads were collapsed and filtered. For each sample, productive Simpson clonality was calculated by taking the square root of Simpson's diversity index across productive rearrangements. TCRdb took over this immuneACCESS table, retaining in-frame rearrangements with V and J assigned. Such tables are incomplete; in checked studies, under half of the missing clones stem from an unresolved V gene, and the remainder is unexplained. D and trimming come from the DNA, and the V and J calls and clone size come from that table. The sample table lists some 260,000 clones, about 88% of them with a count of one. Of the sample, over 4% falls within the top ten clones.

The sequence was collected from a man aged 30-40 years with acute COVID-19. The chain is assembled from TRBV6-5 and TRBJ2-1, with TRBD2 perhaps the D gene, on 5 matching bases. Input material: PBMCs or T cells enriched from blood (not recorded which). The DNA sequence reads TGTGCCAGCCCCTCTCCCGGGGAAAGGGAGCAGTTCTTC. This encodes CASPSPGEREQFF.